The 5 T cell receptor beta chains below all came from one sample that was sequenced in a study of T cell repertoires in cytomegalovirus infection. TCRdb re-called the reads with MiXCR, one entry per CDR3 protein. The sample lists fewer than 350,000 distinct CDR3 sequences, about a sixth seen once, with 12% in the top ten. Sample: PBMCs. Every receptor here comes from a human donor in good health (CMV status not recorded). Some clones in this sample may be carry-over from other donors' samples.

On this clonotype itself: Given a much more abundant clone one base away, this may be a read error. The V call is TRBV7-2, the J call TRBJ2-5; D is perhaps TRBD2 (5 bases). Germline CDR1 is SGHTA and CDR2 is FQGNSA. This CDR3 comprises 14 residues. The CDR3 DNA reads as TGTGCCAGCGGCTTAGTGACTACTCAAGAGACCCAGTACTTC. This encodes CASGLVTTQETQYF.

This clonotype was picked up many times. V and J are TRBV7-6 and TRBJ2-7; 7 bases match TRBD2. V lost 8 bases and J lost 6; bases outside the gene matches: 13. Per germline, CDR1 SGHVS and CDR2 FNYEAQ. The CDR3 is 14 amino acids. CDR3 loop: CASPGGKPLREQYF. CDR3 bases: TGTGCCAGCCCCGGGGGGAAACCACTCCGCGAGCAGTACTTC.

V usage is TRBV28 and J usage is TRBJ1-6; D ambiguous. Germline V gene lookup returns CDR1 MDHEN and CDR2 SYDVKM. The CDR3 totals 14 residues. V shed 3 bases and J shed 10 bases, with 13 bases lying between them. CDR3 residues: CASSFPGLQSPLHF. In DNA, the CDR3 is TGTGCCAGCAGTTTTCCGGGCTTGCAATCACCCCTCCACTTT.

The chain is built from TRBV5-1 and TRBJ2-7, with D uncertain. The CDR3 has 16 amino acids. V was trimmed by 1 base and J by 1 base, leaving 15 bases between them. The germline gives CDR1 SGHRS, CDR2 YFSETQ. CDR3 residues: CASSLTGSDISYEQYF. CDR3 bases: TGCGCCAGCAGCTTGACCGGCAGCGACATTTCCTACGAGCAGTACTTC.

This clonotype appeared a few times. The CDR3 sequence is CASSGKGTEETQYF. The CDR3 region has the DNA TGTGCCAGCAGCGGTAAGGGGACGGAAGAGACCCAGTACTTC. This chain joins TRBV28 and TRBJ2-5, with D perhaps being TRBD1 or TRBD2 (5 bases each). Trimming removed 6 bases from V and 3 bases from J, with 14 bases in between. The CDR3 runs to 14 residues. Germline V gene sequence: CDR1 MDHEN, CDR2 SYDVKM. Combining the CDR3 with reference TRBV28 and TRBJ2-5 gives the whole variable domain DVKVTQSSRYLVKRTGEKVFLECVQDMDHENMFWYRQDPGLGLRLIYFSYDVKMKEKGDIPEGYSVSREKKERFSLILESASTNQTSMYLCASSGKGTEETQYFGPGTRLLVL.